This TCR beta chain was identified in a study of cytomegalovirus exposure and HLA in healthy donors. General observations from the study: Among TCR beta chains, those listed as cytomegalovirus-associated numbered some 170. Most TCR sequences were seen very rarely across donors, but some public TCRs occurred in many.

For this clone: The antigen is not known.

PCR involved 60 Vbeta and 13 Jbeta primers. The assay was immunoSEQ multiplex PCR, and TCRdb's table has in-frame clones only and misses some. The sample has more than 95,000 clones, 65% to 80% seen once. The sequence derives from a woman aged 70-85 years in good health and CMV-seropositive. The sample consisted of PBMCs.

CDR3 bases: TGCAGCGTTCGACAGGGTATGGACACTGAAGCTTTCTTT. Its protein product is CSVRQGMDTEAFF. The rearrangement joins TRBV29-1 to TRBJ1-1; 7 bases agree with TRBD1. Germline values: CDR1 SQVTM, CDR2 ANQGSEA. Losses at the gene ends were 5 bases for V and 3 bases for J; bases not matched to a gene: 6. The CDR3 is made up of 13 amino acids.